This is a list of T cell receptor beta chains from one sample in a study of OX40 agonist ivuxolimab in advanced cancers. TCRdb keeps only in-frame clones here, not all; method: immunoSEQ multiplex PCR. This table has some 69,000 clones, almost 90% appearing once. The sequences come from CD4+ or CD8+ T cells sorted from blood, collected in a trial of the OX40 agonist ivuxolimab. Receptors originate from an adult with an advanced solid tumor such as melanoma, head and neck, liver or kidney cancer. Both conserved end residues are part of each CDR3. The order of the fields is V gene, clone size, D gene, J gene, CDR3 length, CDR3 DNA, CDR3 protein. A D gene is named only where the DNA matches it firmly. The size entry is marked missing in some rows and otherwise reads once, few, many or a size class.

v_call: TRBV30
clone_size: once
d_call: .
j_call: TRBJ2-1
cdr3_length: 13
cdr3_nt: TGTGCCTGGAGTAGTCTAGCCTACAATGAGCAGTTCTTC
cdr3_aa: CAWSSLAYNEQFF

v_call: TRBV12-5
clone_size: .
d_call: .
j_call: TRBJ2-5
cdr3_length: 15
cdr3_nt: TGTGCTAGTGATAGGGGGGACCCGACACAAGAGACCCAGTACTTC
cdr3_aa: CASDRGDPTQETQYF

v_call: TRBV25-1
clone_size: .
d_call: .
j_call: TRBJ2-6
cdr3_length: 15
cdr3_nt: TGTGCCAGCAGTGCATGGAGCTCTGGGGCCAACGTCCTGACTTTC
cdr3_aa: CASSAWSSGANVLTF

v_call: TRBV6-1
clone_size: .
d_call: .
j_call: TRBJ2-3
cdr3_length: 15
cdr3_nt: TGTGCCAGCAGTGAAGGTTCTCCTCGGACAGATACGCAGTATTTT
cdr3_aa: CASSEGSPRTDTQYF

v_call: TRBV19
clone_size: .
d_call: .
j_call: TRBJ1-1
cdr3_length: 15
cdr3_nt: TGTGCCAGTAGTACGGGCGTAGGGGCTACAACTGAAGCTTTCTTT
cdr3_aa: CASSTGVGATTEAFF

v_call: TRBV2
clone_size: .
d_call: .
j_call: TRBJ2-6
cdr3_length: 13
cdr3_nt: TGTGCCAGCACCAATGCTGGGGCCAACGTCCTGACTTTC
cdr3_aa: CASTNAGANVLTF

v_call: TRBV2
clone_size: .
d_call: TRBD1
j_call: TRBJ1-3
cdr3_length: 14
cdr3_nt: TGTGCCAGCAGCCAGGGGGCGTCCGGAAACACCATATATTTT
cdr3_aa: CASSQGASGNTIYF

v_call: TRBV7-3
clone_size: .
d_call: .
j_call: TRBJ2-2
cdr3_length: 18
cdr3_nt: TGTGCCAGCAGCTTAACTGGGGGGTCACACGCGAACACCGGGGAGCTGTTTTTT
cdr3_aa: CASSLTGGSHANTGELFF

v_call: TRBV5-1
clone_size: .
d_call: .
j_call: TRBJ2-7
cdr3_length: 13
cdr3_nt: TGCGCCAGCAGCTTGGGGGACGTTTACGAGCAGTACTTC
cdr3_aa: CASSLGDVYEQYF

v_call: TRBV10-2
clone_size: .
d_call: .
j_call: TRBJ2-2
cdr3_length: 14
cdr3_nt: TGCGCCAGCATTGGGGACGTGGGGACCGGGGAGCTGTTTTTT
cdr3_aa: CASIGDVGTGELFF

v_call: TRBV7-3
clone_size: .
d_call: .
j_call: TRBJ2-3
cdr3_length: 14
cdr3_nt: TGTGCCAGCAGCTTCGGGACCAGCACAGATACGCAGTATTTT
cdr3_aa: CASSFGTSTDTQYF

v_call: TRBV11-3
clone_size: .
d_call: .
j_call: TRBJ2-3
cdr3_length: 12
cdr3_nt: TGTGCCAGCAGCTTAGACTCAGATACGCAGTATTTT
cdr3_aa: CASSLDSDTQYF

v_call: TRBV30
clone_size: once
d_call: .
j_call: TRBJ1-6
cdr3_length: 12
cdr3_nt: TGTGCCTGTACAGGGTTTGATTCACCCCTCCACTTT
cdr3_aa: CACTGFDSPLHF

v_call: TRBV19
clone_size: .
d_call: TRBD1
j_call: TRBJ1-6
cdr3_length: 13
cdr3_nt: TGTGCCAGTAGTCTTACAGGGGATTCACCCCTCCACTTT
cdr3_aa: CASSLTGDSPLHF

v_call: TRBV27
clone_size: few
d_call: .
j_call: TRBJ1-2
cdr3_length: 15
cdr3_nt: TGTGCCAGCACTTGGGCAGGAGGATCTAACTATGGCTACACCTTC
cdr3_aa: CASTWAGGSNYGYTF

v_call: TRBV7-2
clone_size: .
d_call: TRBD1
j_call: TRBJ1-1
cdr3_length: 17
cdr3_nt: TGTGCCAGCAGCTTAGCGCTCCCCCGGGACAGGGGCACTGAAGCTTTCTTT
cdr3_aa: CASSLALPRDRGTEAFF

v_call: TRBV2
clone_size: once
d_call: .
j_call: TRBJ1-2
cdr3_length: 10
cdr3_nt: TGTGCCAGCATGGGGGAGGGCTACACCTTC
cdr3_aa: CASMGEGYTF

v_call: TRBV11-3
clone_size: .
d_call: TRBD2
j_call: TRBJ2-3
cdr3_length: 17
cdr3_nt: TGTGCCAGCAGCTTAGGGGTAGCGGGGGGGCCCACAGATACGCAGTATTTT
cdr3_aa: CASSLGVAGGPTDTQYF

v_call: TRBV6-1
clone_size: .
d_call: TRBD1
j_call: TRBJ1-1
cdr3_length: 15
cdr3_nt: TGTGCCAGCAGTGGATACGGGACAGCGAACACTGAAGCTTTCTTT
cdr3_aa: CASSGYGTANTEAFF

v_call: TRBV6-5
clone_size: .
d_call: .
j_call: TRBJ1-5
cdr3_length: 15
cdr3_nt: TGTGCCAGCAGTTACGACGGGCGGGCCGGTCAGCCCCAGCATTTT
cdr3_aa: CASSYDGRAGQPQHF

v_call: TRBV6-1
clone_size: .
d_call: TRBD1
j_call: TRBJ1-1
cdr3_length: 17
cdr3_nt: TGTGCCAGCAGTGCCTCTTTCGGGACAGGGGAAGGCACTGAAGCTTTCTTT
cdr3_aa: CASSASFGTGEGTEAFF

v_call: TRBV7-9
clone_size: .
d_call: .
j_call: TRBJ2-7
cdr3_length: 16
cdr3_nt: TGTGCCAGCAGTACATCATGGGGCGAGGGGTCCTACGAGCAGTACTTC
cdr3_aa: CASSTSWGEGSYEQYF

v_call: TRBV7-3
clone_size: .
d_call: TRBD2
j_call: TRBJ2-2
cdr3_length: 16
cdr3_nt: TGTGCCAGCAGCCAAGGGAATAGCGGGCCGTCCGGGGAGCTGTTTTTT
cdr3_aa: CASSQGNSGPSGELFF

v_call: TRBV7-9
clone_size: .
d_call: TRBD1
j_call: TRBJ2-7
cdr3_length: 14
cdr3_nt: TGTGCCAGCAACCCTCCGGGACAGCCCTACGAGCAGTACTTC
cdr3_aa: CASNPPGQPYEQYF

v_call: TRBV18
clone_size: .
d_call: .
j_call: TRBJ1-1
cdr3_length: 13
cdr3_nt: TGTGCCAGCTCACCGATGGGGAACACTGAAGCTTTCTTT
cdr3_aa: CASSPMGNTEAFF

v_call: TRBV9
clone_size: .
d_call: .
j_call: TRBJ1-1
cdr3_length: 13
cdr3_nt: TGTGCCAGCAGCGTAGGGTGGAACACTGAAGCTTTCTTT
cdr3_aa: CASSVGWNTEAFF

v_call: TRBV7-8
clone_size: .
d_call: .
j_call: TRBJ2-7
cdr3_length: 14
cdr3_nt: TGTGCCAGCAGCCCGGGACAACAAACCTACGAGCAGTACTTC
cdr3_aa: CASSPGQQTYEQYF

v_call: TRBV25-1
clone_size: .
d_call: .
j_call: TRBJ2-1
cdr3_length: 11
cdr3_nt: TGTGCCAGCAAACAGTCCAATGAGCAGTTCTTC
cdr3_aa: CASKQSNEQFF

v_call: TRBV9
clone_size: .
d_call: .
j_call: TRBJ2-2
cdr3_length: 15
cdr3_nt: TGTGCCAGCAGCCAGGGAGGGGGTGCTACCGGGGAGCTGTTTTTT
cdr3_aa: CASSQGGGATGELFF

v_call: TRBV15
clone_size: .
d_call: TRBD1
j_call: TRBJ2-3
cdr3_length: 15
cdr3_nt: TGTGCCACCAGCAGGGACAGGGGAGGAACAGATACGCAGTATTTT
cdr3_aa: CATSRDRGGTDTQYF

v_call: TRBV19
clone_size: .
d_call: .
j_call: TRBJ2-1
cdr3_length: 14
cdr3_nt: TGTGCCAGTAGTATCTACGGGGCCTACAATGAGCAGTTCTTC
cdr3_aa: CASSIYGAYNEQFF

v_call: TRBV5-1
clone_size: .
d_call: .
j_call: TRBJ2-1
cdr3_length: 15
cdr3_nt: TGCGCCAGCAGCCCAGGTACGGGGTTCCATAATGAGCAGTTCTTC
cdr3_aa: CASSPGTGFHNEQFF

v_call: TRBV6-1
clone_size: .
d_call: .
j_call: TRBJ2-3
cdr3_length: 15
cdr3_nt: TGTGCCAGCAGTGAGGGGGCCGGGGGCACAGATACGCAGTATTTT
cdr3_aa: CASSEGAGGTDTQYF

v_call: TRBV5-1
clone_size: .
d_call: .
j_call: TRBJ2-2
cdr3_length: 16
cdr3_nt: TGCGCCAGCAGCTACGCCGCTCTCTCGAACACCGGGGAGCTGTTTTTT
cdr3_aa: CASSYAALSNTGELFF

v_call: TRBV11-2
clone_size: .
d_call: TRBD2
j_call: TRBJ2-7
cdr3_length: 13
cdr3_nt: TGTGCCAGCAGTCTAGCGGGAATCGGCGAGCAGTACTTC
cdr3_aa: CASSLAGIGEQYF

v_call: TRBV6-5
clone_size: .
d_call: TRBD1
j_call: TRBJ1-1
cdr3_length: 16
cdr3_nt: TGTGCCAGCAGTTACGACGGGACAGGGGGTGCCCCTGAAGCTTTCTTT
cdr3_aa: CASSYDGTGGAPEAFF

v_call: TRBV5-6
clone_size: .
d_call: .
j_call: TRBJ1-5
cdr3_length: 15
cdr3_nt: TGTGCCAGCAGCTTGAGGGTCGGGTTAGATCAGCCCCAGCATTTT
cdr3_aa: CASSLRVGLDQPQHF

v_call: TRBV4-1
clone_size: .
d_call: TRBD2
j_call: TRBJ2-1
cdr3_length: 16
cdr3_nt: TGCGCCAGCAGCCAGCAACTAGCGGGAATATACAATGAGCAGTTCTTC
cdr3_aa: CASSQQLAGIYNEQFF

v_call: TRBV5-1
clone_size: .
d_call: TRBD1
j_call: TRBJ1-1
cdr3_length: 16
cdr3_nt: TGCGCCAGCAGCCTTTTTTCCTTTCGGGACAGTGATAGAGCTTTCTTT
cdr3_aa: CASSLFSFRDSDRAFF